Listed below are T cell receptor beta chains from one sample, sequenced in a study of blood T cell repertoires in COVID-19. Here immunoSEQ multiplex PCR was the method, and the copy in TCRdb shows in-frame clones only, minus some. In the table there are approximately 200,000 clones, around nine tenths of which are singletons. Sequencing was performed on peripheral blood. The receptors originated from a man in his fifties or sixties who had recovered from COVID-19. Both conserved end residues are part of each CDR3. D genes are given only for firm matches.

TRBJ1-2	TRBV5-6	TRBD1	CASRHGTSEGAYGYTF
TRBJ1-2	TRBV27	TRBD1	CASSLRLNRGYYGYTF
TRBJ2-3	TRBV5-1	TRBD2	CASSHGGGSTDTQYF
TRBJ2-7	TRBV6-2/TRBV6-3	TRBD2	CASSLRLAGTGYEQYF
TRBJ2-7	TRBV11-2	TRBD1	CASSRQGFRDEQYF
TRBJ1-4	TRBV5-1	-	CASSFRGENEKLFF
TRBJ2-3	TRBV25-1	-	CASSGSQGYSTDTQYF
TRBJ1-1	TRBV6-5	TRBD1	CASSQGALNTEAFF
TRBJ2-7	TRBV5-6	-	CASSLGTGPSSYEQYF
TRBJ2-3	TRBV7-9	TRBD1	CASSRQGSTDTQYF
TRBJ1-4	TRBV30	-	CAWSRGRGNEKLFF
TRBJ1-5	TRBV6-2/TRBV6-3	TRBD1	CASSARQGLGQPQHF
TRBJ2-7	TRBV6-2/TRBV6-3	-	CASSDPTAATYEQYF
TRBJ2-4	TRBV5-6	TRBD2	CASSLLAGEKNIQYF
TRBJ2-5	TRBV5-4	-	CASSLAGSETQYF
TRBJ2-2	TRBV5-1	-	CASSFLNTGELFF
TRBJ1-5	TRBV6-5	TRBD1	CASSKDRAPHQPQHF
TRBJ2-7	TRBV3-1/TRBV3-2	TRBD1	CASSQEGTALSGEQYF
TRBJ2-7	TRBV2	TRBD1	CASSEAGGARGEQYF
TRBJ1-1	TRBV7-8	TRBD1	CASSWRQGANTEAFF
TRBJ1-3	TRBV2	-	CASRGQNSGNTIYF
TRBJ2-7	TRBV28	-	CASCCTGAGEQYF
TRBJ2-1	TRBV10-3	TRBD2	CAIRDGLAGVVNEQFF
TRBJ2-1	TRBV3-1/TRBV3-2	TRBD2	CASSFGETSGGAFYNEQFF
TRBJ2-7	TRBV5-4	TRBD2	CASSLSSGGPREQYF
TRBJ2-6	TRBV28	-	CASSGVAGDSGANVLTF
TRBJ2-7	TRBV25-1	-	CASRASYEQYF
TRBJ1-4	TRBV7-2	-	CASSLTITESREKLFF
TRBJ1-1	TRBV5-6	TRBD1	CASSFTTGGETNTEAFF
TRBJ1-2	TRBV5-6	TRBD1	CASSSTGGADFGYTF
TRBJ2-1	TRBV27	TRBD2	CASSLFVAGADEQFF
TRBJ2-5	TRBV3-1/TRBV3-2	-	CASSQFGNYGAGRIQETQYF
TRBJ2-3	TRBV28	TRBD2	CASSPAEGLAVTDTQYF
TRBJ1-1	TRBV14	-	CASSQHGGRTDTEAFF
TRBJ2-5	TRBV5-4	-	CASSFGSETQYF